These 2 T cell receptor beta chains were all obtained from the same sample, sequenced in a study of cytomegalovirus exposure and HLA in healthy donors. The PCR made use of 60 Vbeta and 13 Jbeta primers. Generated by immunoSEQ multiplex PCR, the TCRdb table keeps only in-frame clones and is missing some. Of under 200,000 clones listed, 78% are singletons. The sequenced material came from PBMCs. The receptor source for this set is a woman in her twenties or thirties in good health and CMV-seropositive.

This chain links TRBV10-3 with TRBJ1-5; D is unclear. Germline CDR1 and CDR2: ENHRY and SYGVKD. V shed 3 bases and J shed 2 bases, with 11 bases lying between them. The CDR3 consists of 15 residues. CDR3 sequence reads: CAISDERWGNQPQHF. CDR3 nucleotides: TGTGCCATCAGTGACGAGCGGTGGGGCAATCAGCCCCAGCATTTT.

V usage is TRBV19 and J usage is TRBJ1-5, with D possibly TRBD1 on 5 matching bases. V was trimmed by 4 bases and J by 5 bases, leaving 6 bases between them. Germline lookup yields CDR1 LNHDA and CDR2 SQIVND (reference sequence). The CDR3 has 12 residues. The CDR3 nucleotides are TGTGCCAGTAGTACGGGGGATCAGCCCCAGCATTTT. Amino acids: CASSTGDQPQHF.